Below, 8 T cell receptor beta chains from the same sample are listed, as sequenced in a study of cytomegalovirus exposure and HLA in healthy donors. PCR primers comprised 60 Vbeta and 13 Jbeta primers. Profiled with immunoSEQ multiplex PCR; TCRdb holds only in-frame clones, not every one. The table records about 280,000 clones, over 85% of them present only once. The specimen was PBMCs. These receptors all stem from a woman aged 18 to 35 in good health and CMV-seronegative.

The chain links TRBV29-1 to TRBJ1-1, with D unclear. CDR3 length equals 13 residues. The V and J ends lost 3 bases and 0 bases respectively, with 8 bases between them. The germline V gene encodes CDR1 SQVTM and CDR2 ANQGSEA. CDR3 in amino acids: CSVDDFMNTEAFF. The CDR3 DNA reads TGCAGCGTTGACGACTTTATGAACACTGAAGCTTTCTTT.

This rearrangement joins TRBV18 to TRBJ1-5; D unclear. Trimming removed 5 bases from V and 0 bases from J, with 11 bases in between. Germline V gene sequence: CDR1 KGHSH, CDR2 LQKENI. The CDR3 runs to 15 residues. The CDR3 nucleotides are TGTGCCAGCTCAGGGGAGGGCTATAGCAATCAGCCCCAGCATTTT. Translated: CASSGEGYSNQPQHF.

The rearrangement uses TRBV7-8 and TRBJ2-3; 11 nucleotides align to TRBD2. V was pared by 0 bases and J by 4 bases, with 3 bases of the junction left unmatched. CDR3 length equals 16 residues. Germline V gene lookup returns CDR1 SGHVS and CDR2 FQNEAQ. The DNA for the CDR3 is TGTGCCAGCAGCTTAGCGACTAGCGGGGCCCCAGATACGCAGTATTTT. Translation: CASSLATSGAPDTQYF.

The rearrangement uses TRBV7-8 and TRBJ2-1, with 8 nucleotides matching TRBD2. Germline V CDR1 and CDR2: SGHVS, FQNEAQ. V dropped 3 bases and J dropped 7; count of bases not matched to a gene: 11. CDR3 length: 16 residues. The CDR3 reads CASSLYVGGGTNEQFF. The CDR3 DNA reads TGTGCCAGCAGCTTGTACGTCGGGGGGGGGACGAATGAGCAGTTCTTC.

This clone was seen a single time. The chain combines TRBV18 with TRBJ2-7; the D gene is possibly TRBD1 (6 bases). Germline CDR1 and CDR2: KGHSH and LQKENI. V dropped 3 bases and J dropped 5 bases, with 17 bases sitting between them. This CDR3 has 15 amino acids. This CDR3 is CASSPAVGAQDEQYF. In DNA form, the CDR3 reads TGTGCCAGCTCACCGGCGGTGGGGGCCCAGGACGAGCAGTACTTC.

This clone appeared once. This chain uses TRBV6-5 with TRBJ1-5; no clear D gene. CDR1 and CDR2 from the germline V gene are MNHEY and SVGAGI. The V gene lost 2 bases and the J gene lost 12 bases, with 8 bases spanning the gap. This CDR3 spans 11 amino acids. The CDR3 reads CASSYAGLQHF. CDR3 in DNA: TGTGCCAGCAGTTACGCGGGCCTCCAGCATTTT.

The CDR3 spells CASSLGDRGIRDQPQHF. CDR3 DNA sequence: TGTGCCAGCAGCTTGGGGGACAGGGGGATTAGGGATCAGCCCCAGCATTTT. The chain is built from TRBV5-5 and TRBJ1-5, with 11 bases that match TRBD1. CDR1 SGHKS and CDR2 YYEKEE come from the germline V gene (reference sequence). The trim removed 0 bases at V and 5 bases at J, leaving 7 bases unmatched. The CDR3 loop spans 17 amino acids.

V is TRBV6-1 and J is TRBJ1-5; D is unresolved. CDR1 MNHNS and CDR2 SASEGT come from the germline V gene. Trimming took 5 bases from V and 7 from J, leaving 15 bases between them. The CDR3 is 14 amino acids. The CDR3 is CASSQEGYGQPQHF. The CDR3 nucleotides read TGTGCCAGCAGTCAGGAGGGATACGGCCAGCCCCAGCATTTT.